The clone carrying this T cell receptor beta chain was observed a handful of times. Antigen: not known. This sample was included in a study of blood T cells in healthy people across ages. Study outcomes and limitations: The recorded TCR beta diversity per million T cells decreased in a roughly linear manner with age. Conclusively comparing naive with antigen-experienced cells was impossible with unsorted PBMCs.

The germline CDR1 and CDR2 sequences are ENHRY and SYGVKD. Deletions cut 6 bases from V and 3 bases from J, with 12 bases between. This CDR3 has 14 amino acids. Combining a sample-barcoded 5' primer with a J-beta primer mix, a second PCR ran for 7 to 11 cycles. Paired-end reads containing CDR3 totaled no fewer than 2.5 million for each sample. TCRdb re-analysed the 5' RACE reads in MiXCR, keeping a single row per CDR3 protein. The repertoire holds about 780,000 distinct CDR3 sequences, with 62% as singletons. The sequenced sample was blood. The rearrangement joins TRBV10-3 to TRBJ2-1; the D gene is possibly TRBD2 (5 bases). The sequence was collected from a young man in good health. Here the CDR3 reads CAISQAGGYNEQFF. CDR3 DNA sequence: TGTGCCATCAGCCAGGCAGGAGGCTACAATGAGCAGTTCTTC.